Below, 5 T cell receptor beta chains from the same sample are listed, as sequenced in a study of cytomegalovirus exposure and HLA in healthy donors. Amplification used 60 Vbeta primers and 13 Jbeta primers. Data came from immunoSEQ multiplex PCR; TCRdb stores just in-frame clones and leaves some out. This table holds about 140,000 clones, over 60% found once. Sequencing input: PBMCs. The receptor source for this set is a woman aged 55-70 years in good health and CMV-seronegative.

To note about this clone: Within the sample, other DNA sequences also encode this same CDR3. Here the CDR3 DNA reads TGTGCCAGCAGCGTAGGGCAGGGTGGAGAGACCCAGTACTTC. It yields the protein CASSVGQGGETQYF. V and J are TRBV9 and TRBJ2-5, with D perhaps TRBD1 (5 bases). This CDR3 has 14 residues. V dropped 0 bases and J dropped 4 bases, with 10 bases sitting between them. Germline CDR1 is SGDLS and CDR2 is YYNGEE. The complete variable domain, with remaining parts taken from reference TRBV9 and TRBJ2-5, reads DSGVTQTPKHLITATGQRVTLRCSPRSGDLSVYWYQQSLDQGLQFLIQYYNGEERAKGNILERFSAQQFPDLHSELNLSSLELGDSALYFCASSVGQGGETQYFGPGTRLLVL.

The V call is TRBV9, the J call TRBJ2-2; no firm D call. CDR1 SGDLS and CDR2 YYNGEE come from the germline V gene. Trimming removed 0 bases at V and 2 bases at J, with 8 bases between. This CDR3 is built from 15 residues. The CDR3 bases are TGTGCCAGCAGCGTAGGACTCTTTAACACCGGGGAGCTGTTTTTT. Amino acids: CASSVGLFNTGELFF. Full variable domain (outside the CDR3, taken from reference TRBV9 and TRBJ2-2): DSGVTQTPKHLITATGQRVTLRCSPRSGDLSVYWYQQSLDQGLQFLIQYYNGEERAKGNILERFSAQQFPDLHSELNLSSLELGDSALYFCASSVGLFNTGELFFGEGSRLTVL.

This clone was picked up a small number of times. V gene TRBV27 combines with J gene TRBJ2-6; 7 positions agree with TRBD2. Germline lookup yields CDR1 MNHEY and CDR2 SMNVEV (reference sequence). CDR3 length equals 15 residues. Germline trimming cut 8 bases from V and 0 bases from J; bases unmatched to any gene: 4. CDR3 DNA: TGTGCCAGCCTGGGGGGGGTCTCTGGGGCCAACGTCCTGACTTTC. Its translation is CASLGGVSGANVLTF. Full variable domain (rest looked up from reference TRBV27 and TRBJ2-6): EAQVTQNPRYLITVTGKKLTVTCSQNMNHEYMSWYRQDPGLGLRQIYYSMNVEVTDKGDVPEGYKVSRKEKRNFPLILESPSPNQTSLYFCASLGGVSGANVLTFGAGSRLTVL.

The J gene is TRBJ1-2, the V gene TRBV6-5; D not resolved. The germline CDR1 and CDR2 sequences are MNHEY and SVGAGI. The CDR3 totals 15 residues. Trimming removed 7 bases from V and 0 bases from J, with 15 bases in between. CDR3 protein: CASINEEDPNYGYTF. The CDR3 nucleotides are TGTGCCAGCATTAATGAGGAGGATCCTAACTATGGCTACACCTTC.

For the CDR3, the DNA is TGCGCCAGCAGCCCTCGGGGGGGGCACACATACAATGAGCAGTTCTTC. Its translation: CASSPRGGHTYNEQFF. The genes are TRBV5-1 and TRBJ2-1; TRBD2 agrees at 8 bases. Trimming removed 4 bases from V and 4 bases from J; junction bases left unmatched: 10. CDR1 and CDR2 (germline): SGHRS, YFSETQ. CDR3 length equals 16 residues.